This paragraph reports one TCR beta chain. Its antigen is currently unknown. This sample was taken from a study of PD-1 blockade in classical Hodgkin lymphoma. The time point was: cycle 4 day 1 (C4D1), after less than seven weeks of nivolumab. All trial patients relapsed after autologous stem cell transplantation. The study's findings and limits: The authors have not defined what causes the repertoire differences, possibly disease activity or prior therapy. Newly diagnosed patients reportedly had lower baseline TCR diversity than healthy donors.

CDR3 length: 13 residues. Germline V lookup: CDR1 SGHNT, CDR2 YENEEA. Trimming removed 5 bases at V and 5 bases at J, with 9 bases between. TCRdb keeps only in-frame clones here, not all; method: immunoSEQ multiplex PCR. Counted here are 85,000 to 90,000 clones, 90% occurring once; the ten biggest clones make up approximately 2.9%. The sample here was peripheral blood mononuclear cells (PBMCs), taken before the fourth cycle of nivolumab. This clonotype was obtained from a human donor with classical Hodgkin lymphoma. The chain carries TRBV11-3 and TRBJ2-2; D remains unclear. This chain's CDR3 is CASSLSFTGELFF. CDR3 coding DNA: TGTGCCAGCAGCCTCTCCTTTACCGGGGAGCTGTTTTTT.